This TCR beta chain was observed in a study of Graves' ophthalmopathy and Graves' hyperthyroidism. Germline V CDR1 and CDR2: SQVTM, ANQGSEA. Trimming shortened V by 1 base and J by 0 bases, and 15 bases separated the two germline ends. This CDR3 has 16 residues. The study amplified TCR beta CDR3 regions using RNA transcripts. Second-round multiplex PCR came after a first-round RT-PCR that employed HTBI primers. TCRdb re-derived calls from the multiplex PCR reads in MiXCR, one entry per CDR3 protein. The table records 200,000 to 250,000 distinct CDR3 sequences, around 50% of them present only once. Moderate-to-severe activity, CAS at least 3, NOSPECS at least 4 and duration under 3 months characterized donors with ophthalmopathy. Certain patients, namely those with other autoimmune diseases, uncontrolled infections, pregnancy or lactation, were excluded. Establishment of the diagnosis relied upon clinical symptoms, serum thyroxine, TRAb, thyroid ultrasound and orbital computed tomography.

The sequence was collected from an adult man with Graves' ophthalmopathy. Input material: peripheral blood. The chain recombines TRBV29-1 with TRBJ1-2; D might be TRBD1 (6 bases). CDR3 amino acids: CSVEGVKSGANYGYTF. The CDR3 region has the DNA TGCAGCGTTGAAGGTGTGAAATCAGGGGCTAACTATGGCTACACCTTC.